The sequence of this T cell receptor (beta chain) was determined in a study of human T cells and chemical hapten exposure (dated by TCRdb to the early 2020s). Regarding the complete study: For sensitization, 2% DPC in acetone was applied to a roughly 2 cm by roughly 2 cm area of upper inner arm skin. Patients additionally received weekly therapeutic DPC doses to the scalp throughout the roughly 25-week study period. Patch testing was done on the upper back using Finn chambers containing 0.01% DPC, and results were scored after 6 days according to International Contact Dermatitis Research Group standards. Most of the patients in the cohort were female, and the cohort covered alopecia areata with under or over 50% scalp involvement, alopecia totalis and alopecia universalis. Libraries were combined into a pool for sequencing, and differences in TCR yield between samples came mainly from small differences in library volumes within the pool. Peripheral blood TCR repertoire changes were tracked in vivo in alopecia patients during primary and secondary sensitization to the hapten diphenylcyclopropenone (DPC). Blood samples were taken from patients before sensitization (week 0) and then at 2, 6 and about 24 weeks after DPC sensitization. Blood for TCR sequencing was provided by twenty-nine alopecia patients at one to four time points (pre-sensitization, 2, 6 and 24 weeks). Summary of the overall study and its limitations: Patch test score correlated positively with the number of PT1 expanded TCRs, reaching significance at thresholds 8, 16 and 32 but not at 4. Expanded TCRs formed significantly more large CDR3 similarity clusters than pre-sensitization or healthy control sets, consistent with antigen-driven responses. No change with DPC sensitization was found in the number of TCRs above 1 in 1000 frequency, and no evidence of global repertoire structure alterations was found. After repeated subsampling, changes were observed in the strength of the expansion versus patch-test correlation and in the threshold at which the correlation became significant. Alopecia, a presumed autoimmune disease, was present in all patients, so the immune response of the patients might differ from that of healthy individuals.

This clonotype was observed a few times. No cognate antigen has been identified for it. Nothing much larger sits one base from this clone, and base qualities are not available. Libraries were made using RACE. These reads were obtained on a NextSeq 500. Library preparation attached unique molecular identifiers to individual cDNA molecules for quantitative, reproducible TCR counting. Both TCR alpha and TCR beta chains were sequenced from each blood RNA sample. The study's processing was this. The median number of TCRs per sample was roughly 100,000, ranging from about 23,224 to 690,600. V, J and CDR3 annotation of the TCR reads was performed with the Decombinator software suite. For the PS versus PT1 abundance plots, all samples were subsampled to the same number of TCRs (28,000). TCRs were defined as expanded if absent before sensitization and observed at least eight times at the 2-week time point. TCRdb reprocessing: public reads trimmed at Q25 with fastp, clones called with MiXCR, in-frame beta chains kept. Duplicate CDR3 protein sequences are folded into a single record with the most common DNA and genes. Here the V and J calls rest on TCRdb's processing, not on the authors' analysis. Here the sample has 270,000 or so distinct CDR3 sequences; almost 8% occur a single time. The top ten clones comprise 1.2% of the sample.

The sample's time point, from its label and the paper: pre-sensitization, week 0. Per the publication, the treatment or condition label means: therapeutic diphenylcyclopropenone sensitization with weekly scalp DPC. At each patch-test visit, blood was drawn before the patch test was applied. Eligible patients were aged 18 to 70, diagnosed with alopecia, deemed suitable for DPC therapy, and excluded if pregnant. Total RNA was isolated from unfractionated whole blood collected in Tempus Blood RNA tubes. The specimen was whole blood, collected in connection with sensitization to the hapten diphenylcyclopropenone (DPC). This receptor was obtained from a man aged 18 to 29 with alopecia areata. Some clones in this sample may be carry-over from other donors' samples.

The DNA reads as follows: TGCGCCAGCAGCCCCCGAGGGAACACTGAAGCTTTCTTT. The translation is CASSPRGNTEAFF. The rearranged chain carries TRBV4-3 and TRBJ1-1; the D gene cannot be resolved reliably. The germline V gene sets CDR1 to LGHNA and CDR2 to YSLEER. V and J lose 4 bases and 1 base, and a span of 7 bases separates them. Taken from cysteine to phenylalanine, the CDR3 has 13 residues. Only the CDR3 part of the read is kept: 39 bases, read in frame from the first base.